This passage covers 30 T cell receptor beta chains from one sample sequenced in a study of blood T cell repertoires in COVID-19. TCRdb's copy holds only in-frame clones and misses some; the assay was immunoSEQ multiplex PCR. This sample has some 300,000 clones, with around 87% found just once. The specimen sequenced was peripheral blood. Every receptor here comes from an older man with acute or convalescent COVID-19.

CDR3 coding DNA: TGCGCCAGCAGTGGACCAGGGGGCAGCTATGGCTACACCTTC. Its protein product is CASSGPGGSYGYTF. The chain links TRBV10-1 to TRBJ1-2, with TRBD1 identical over 8 bases. J gave up 4 bases and V 4 bases, and 5 bases lay outside the gene matches. From germline, CDR1 is WNHNN and CDR2 SYGVQD (reference sequence). The CDR3 spans 14 residues.

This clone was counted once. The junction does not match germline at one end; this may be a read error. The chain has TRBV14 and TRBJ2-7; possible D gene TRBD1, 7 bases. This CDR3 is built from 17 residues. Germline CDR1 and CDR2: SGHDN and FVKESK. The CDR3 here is CASSHLTGARGSSEQYF. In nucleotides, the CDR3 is TGTGCCAGCAGCCATCTCACAGGGGCGCGGGGATCCTCCGAGCAGTACTTC. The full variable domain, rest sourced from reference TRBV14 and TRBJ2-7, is EAGVTQFPSHSVIEKGQTVTLRCDPISGHDNLYWYRRVMGKEIKFLLHFVKESKQDESGMPNNRFLAERTGGTYSTLKVQPAELEDSGVYFCASSHLTGARGSSEQYFGPGTRLTVT.

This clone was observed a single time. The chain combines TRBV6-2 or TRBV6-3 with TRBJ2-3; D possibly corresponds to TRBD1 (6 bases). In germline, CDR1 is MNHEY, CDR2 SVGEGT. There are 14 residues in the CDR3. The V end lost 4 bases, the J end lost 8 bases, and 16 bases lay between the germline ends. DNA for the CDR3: TGTGCCAGCAGTTTCAGGGGACGGAAGCTTACGCAGTATTTT. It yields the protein CASSFRGRKLTQYF.

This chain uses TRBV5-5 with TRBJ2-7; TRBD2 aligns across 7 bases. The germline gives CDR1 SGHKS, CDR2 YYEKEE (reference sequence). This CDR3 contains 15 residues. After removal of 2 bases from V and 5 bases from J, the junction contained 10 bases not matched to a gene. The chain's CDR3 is CASSLLGGWNNEQYF. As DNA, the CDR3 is TGTGCCAGCAGCTTACTCGGGGGGTGGAACAACGAGCAGTACTTC.

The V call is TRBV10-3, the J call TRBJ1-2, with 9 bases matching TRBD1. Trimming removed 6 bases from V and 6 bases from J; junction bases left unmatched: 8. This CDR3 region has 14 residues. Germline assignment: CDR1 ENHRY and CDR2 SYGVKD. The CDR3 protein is CAISQQGAIDGYTF. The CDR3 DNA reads TGTGCCATCAGCCAACAGGGGGCAATTGATGGCTACACCTTC.

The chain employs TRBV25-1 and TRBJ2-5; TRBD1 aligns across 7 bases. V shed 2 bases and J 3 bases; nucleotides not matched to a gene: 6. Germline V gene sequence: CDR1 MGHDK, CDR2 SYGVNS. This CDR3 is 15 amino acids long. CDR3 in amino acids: CASSEPGTAKETQYF. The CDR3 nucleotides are TGTGCCAGCAGTGAACCCGGGACAGCTAAAGAGACCCAGTACTTC.

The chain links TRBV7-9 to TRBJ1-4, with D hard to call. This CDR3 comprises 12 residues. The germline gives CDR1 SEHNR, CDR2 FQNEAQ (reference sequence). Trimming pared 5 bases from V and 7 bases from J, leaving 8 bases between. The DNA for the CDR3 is TGTGCCAGCAGCCGCGGTCTTGAAAAACTGTTTTTT. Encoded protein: CASSRGLEKLFF. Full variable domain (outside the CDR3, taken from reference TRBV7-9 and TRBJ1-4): DTGVSQNPRHKITKRGQNVTFRCDPISEHNRLYWYRQTLGQGPEFLTYFQNEAQLEKSRLLSDRFSAERPKGSFSTLEIQRTEQGDSAMYLCASSRGLEKLFFGSGTQLSVL.

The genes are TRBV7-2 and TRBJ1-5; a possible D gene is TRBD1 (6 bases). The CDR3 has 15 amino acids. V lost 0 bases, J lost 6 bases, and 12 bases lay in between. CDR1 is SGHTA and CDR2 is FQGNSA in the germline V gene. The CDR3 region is CASSLAGRDIQPQHF. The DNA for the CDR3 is TGTGCCAGCAGCTTAGCTGGCAGGGACATTCAGCCCCAGCATTTT.

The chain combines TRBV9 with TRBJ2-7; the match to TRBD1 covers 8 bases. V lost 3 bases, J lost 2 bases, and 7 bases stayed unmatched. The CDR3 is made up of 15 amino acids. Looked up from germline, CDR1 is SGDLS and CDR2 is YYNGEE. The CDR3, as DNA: TGTGCCAGCAGCGCCGGACAGGGTATGACCTACGAGCAGTACTTC. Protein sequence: CASSAGQGMTYEQYF.

The CDR3 sequence is CASSQDSAGGTNTGELFF. The CDR3 nucleotides are TGCGCCAGCAGCCAAGATTCAGCGGGGGGGACGAACACCGGGGAGCTGTTTTTT. This chain connects TRBV4-3 to TRBJ2-2; 10 bases map to TRBD2. CDR3 size: 18 residues. Germline-derived CDR1 and CDR2 are LGHNA and YSLEER. V shed 0 bases, J shed 0 bases, and the junction held 4 bases outside the gene matches.

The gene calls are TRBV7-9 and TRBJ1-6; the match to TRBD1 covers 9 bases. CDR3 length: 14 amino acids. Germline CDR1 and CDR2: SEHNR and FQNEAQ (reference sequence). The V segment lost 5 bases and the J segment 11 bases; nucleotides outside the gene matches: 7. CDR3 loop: CASSTGTGLAPLHF. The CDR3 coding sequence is TGTGCCAGCAGCACAGGGACAGGGTTGGCACCCCTCCACTTT. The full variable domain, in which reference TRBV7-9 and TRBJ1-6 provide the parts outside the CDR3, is DTGVSQNPRHKITKRGQNVTFRCDPISEHNRLYWYRQTLGQGPEFLTYFQNEAQLEKSRLLSDRFSAERPKGSFSTLEIQRTEQGDSAMYLCASSTGTGLAPLHFGNGTRLTVT.

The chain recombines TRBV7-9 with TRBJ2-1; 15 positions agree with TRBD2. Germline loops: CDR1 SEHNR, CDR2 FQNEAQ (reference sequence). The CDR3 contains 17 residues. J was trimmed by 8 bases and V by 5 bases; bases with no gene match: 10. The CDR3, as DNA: TGTGCCAGCAGCAAAGGACTAGCGGGAGGGAGGTCGGATGAGCAGTTCTTC. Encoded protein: CASSKGLAGGRSDEQFF.

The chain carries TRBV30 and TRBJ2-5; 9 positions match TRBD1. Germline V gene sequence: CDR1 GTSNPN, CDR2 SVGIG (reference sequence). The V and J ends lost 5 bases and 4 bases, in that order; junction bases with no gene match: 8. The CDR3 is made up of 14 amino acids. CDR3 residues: CAWGRQGGGETQYF. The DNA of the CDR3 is TGTGCCTGGGGCAGACAGGGGGGAGGAGAGACCCAGTACTTC.

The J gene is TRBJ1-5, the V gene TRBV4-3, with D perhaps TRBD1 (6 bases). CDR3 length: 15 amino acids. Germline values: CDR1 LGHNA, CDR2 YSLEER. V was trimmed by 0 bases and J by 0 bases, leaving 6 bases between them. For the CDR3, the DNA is TGCGCCAGCAGCCAAGACAGGGGTAGCAATCAGCCCCAGCATTTT. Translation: CASSQDRGSNQPQHF.

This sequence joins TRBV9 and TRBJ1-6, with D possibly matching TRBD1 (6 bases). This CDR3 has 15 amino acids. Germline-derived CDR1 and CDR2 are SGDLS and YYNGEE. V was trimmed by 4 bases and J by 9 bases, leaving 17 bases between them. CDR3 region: CASSKDGDRTSPLHF. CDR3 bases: TGTGCCAGCAGCAAGGATGGCGACAGGACTTCACCCCTCCACTTT. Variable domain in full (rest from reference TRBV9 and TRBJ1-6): DSGVTQTPKHLITATGQRVTLRCSPRSGDLSVYWYQQSLDQGLQFLIQYYNGEERAKGNILERFSAQQFPDLHSELNLSSLELGDSALYFCASSKDGDRTSPLHFGNGTRLTVT.

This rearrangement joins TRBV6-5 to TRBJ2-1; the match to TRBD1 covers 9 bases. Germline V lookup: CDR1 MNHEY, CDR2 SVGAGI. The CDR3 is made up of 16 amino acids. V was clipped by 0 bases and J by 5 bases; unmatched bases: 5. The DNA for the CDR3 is TGTGCCAGCAGTTACTCCGGGACAGGGCCAAACAATGAGCAGTTCTTC. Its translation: CASSYSGTGPNNEQFF.

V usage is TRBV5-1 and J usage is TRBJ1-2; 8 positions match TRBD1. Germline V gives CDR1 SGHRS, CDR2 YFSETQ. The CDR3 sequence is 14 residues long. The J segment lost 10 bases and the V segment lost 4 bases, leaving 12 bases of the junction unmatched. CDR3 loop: CASSHSDRDYPYTF. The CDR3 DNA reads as TGCGCCAGCAGCCACTCGGACAGGGACTATCCCTACACCTTC.

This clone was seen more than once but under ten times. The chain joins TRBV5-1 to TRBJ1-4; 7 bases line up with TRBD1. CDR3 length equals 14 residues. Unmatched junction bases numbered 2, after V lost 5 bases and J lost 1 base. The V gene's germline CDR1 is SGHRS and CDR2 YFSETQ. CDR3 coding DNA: TGCGCCAGCAGAGCAGGGGGAACTAATGAAAAACTGTTTTTT. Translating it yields CASRAGGTNEKLFF.

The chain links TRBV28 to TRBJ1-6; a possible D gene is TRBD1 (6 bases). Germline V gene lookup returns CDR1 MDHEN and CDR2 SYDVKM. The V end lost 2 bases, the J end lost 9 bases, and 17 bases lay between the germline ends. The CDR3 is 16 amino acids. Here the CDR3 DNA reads TGTGCCAGCAGTTTACCAGGGGATCCTGGGGTTTCACCCCTCCACTTT. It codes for CASSLPGDPGVSPLHF.

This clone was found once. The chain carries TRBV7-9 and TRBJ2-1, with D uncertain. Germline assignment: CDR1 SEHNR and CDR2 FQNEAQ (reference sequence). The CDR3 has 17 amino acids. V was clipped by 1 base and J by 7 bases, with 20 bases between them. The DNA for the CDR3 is TGTGCCAGCAGCTTAGAGCTTGGCCCGAGGCCGGAGAATGAGCAGTTCTTC. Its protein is CASSLELGPRPENEQFF. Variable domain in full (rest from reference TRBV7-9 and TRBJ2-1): DTGVSQNPRHKITKRGQNVTFRCDPISEHNRLYWYRQTLGQGPEFLTYFQNEAQLEKSRLLSDRFSAERPKGSFSTLEIQRTEQGDSAMYLCASSLELGPRPENEQFFGPGTRLTVL.

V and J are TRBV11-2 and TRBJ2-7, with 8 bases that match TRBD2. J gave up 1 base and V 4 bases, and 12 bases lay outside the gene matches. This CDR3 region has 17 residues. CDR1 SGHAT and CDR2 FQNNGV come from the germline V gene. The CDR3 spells CASSSSTRSGRSYEQYF. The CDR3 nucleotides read TGTGCCAGCAGCTCATCCACGAGAAGCGGGAGATCCTACGAGCAGTACTTC.

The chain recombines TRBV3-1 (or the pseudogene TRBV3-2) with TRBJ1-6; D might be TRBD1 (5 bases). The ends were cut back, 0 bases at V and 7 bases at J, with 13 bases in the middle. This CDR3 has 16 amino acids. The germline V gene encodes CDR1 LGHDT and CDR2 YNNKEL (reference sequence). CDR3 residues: CASSQDYRILNSPLHF. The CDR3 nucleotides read TGTGCCAGCAGCCAAGATTACAGGATCTTAAATTCACCCCTCCACTTT.

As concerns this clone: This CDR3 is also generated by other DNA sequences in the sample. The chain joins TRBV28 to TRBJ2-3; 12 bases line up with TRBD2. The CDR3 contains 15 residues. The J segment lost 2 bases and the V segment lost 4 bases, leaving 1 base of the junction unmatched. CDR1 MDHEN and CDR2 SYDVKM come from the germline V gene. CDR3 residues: CASSSSGGATDTQYF. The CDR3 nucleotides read TGTGCCAGCAGTTCTAGCGGGGGGGCCACAGATACGCAGTATTTT.

The CDR3 DNA is TGTGCCAGTAGCCGTAACAGCCCGGACAGGCCTAACTATGGCTACACCTTC. It encodes CASSRNSPDRPNYGYTF. This rearrangement joins TRBV19 to TRBJ1-2, with 7 bases fitting TRBD1. The V gene end was trimmed by 6 bases and the J gene end by 0 bases; junction bases not matched to a gene: 13. Germline V lookup: CDR1 LNHDA, CDR2 SQIVND (reference sequence). This CDR3 comprises 17 residues.

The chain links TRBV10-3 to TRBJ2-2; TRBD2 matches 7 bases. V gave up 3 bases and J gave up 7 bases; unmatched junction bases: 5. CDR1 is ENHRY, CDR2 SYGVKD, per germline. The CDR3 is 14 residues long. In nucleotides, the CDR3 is TGTGCCATCAGTGACAGGGAGGGAATCGGGGAGCTGTTTTTT. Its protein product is CAISDREGIGELFF.

The CDR3 here is CASSSQGTDTQYF. The CDR3 DNA reads as TGTGCCAGCAGTTCCCAGGGAACAGATACGCAGTATTTT. The V call is TRBV3-1 (or the pseudogene TRBV3-2), the J call TRBJ2-3, with a tentative D call TRBD1 (5 bases). This CDR3 is built from 13 residues. Germline V CDR1 and CDR2: LGHDT, YNNKEL (reference sequence). V dropped 6 bases and J dropped 3 bases, with 10 bases sitting between them.

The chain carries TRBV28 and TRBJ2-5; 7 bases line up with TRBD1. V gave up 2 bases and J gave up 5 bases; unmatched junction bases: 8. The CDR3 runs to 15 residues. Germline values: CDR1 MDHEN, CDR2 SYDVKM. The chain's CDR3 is CASSLMRGQRETQYF. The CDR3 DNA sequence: TGTGCCAGCAGTTTAATGAGGGGGCAGAGGGAGACCCAGTACTTC.

CDR3 sequence reads: CATFPGQANEKLFF. CDR3 bases: TGTGCCACCTTTCCGGGACAGGCTAATGAAAAACTGTTTTTT. The V and J genes are TRBV28 and TRBJ1-4; 8 nucleotides line up with TRBD1. From germline, CDR1 is MDHEN and CDR2 SYDVKM. The trim removed 10 bases at V and 3 bases at J, leaving 7 bases unmatched. This CDR3 has 14 amino acids.

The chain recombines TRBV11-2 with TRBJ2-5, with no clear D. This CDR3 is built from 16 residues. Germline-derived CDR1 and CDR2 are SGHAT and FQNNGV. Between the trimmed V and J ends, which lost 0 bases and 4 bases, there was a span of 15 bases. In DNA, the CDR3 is TGTGCCAGCAGCTTAGAATGGGTAGCTGCCTCAGAGACCCAGTACTTC. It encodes CASSLEWVAASETQYF.

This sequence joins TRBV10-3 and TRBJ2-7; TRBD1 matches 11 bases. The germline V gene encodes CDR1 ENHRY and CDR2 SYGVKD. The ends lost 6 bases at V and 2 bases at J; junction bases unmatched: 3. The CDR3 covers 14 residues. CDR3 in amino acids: CAIRGTGGPYEQYF. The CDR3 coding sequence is TGTGCCATCAGGGGGACAGGGGGGCCCTACGAGCAGTACTTC.